What follows is one TCR beta chain and its context. This entry comes from a study of cytomegalovirus exposure and HLA in healthy donors. Primers for the PCR totalled 60 Vbeta and 13 Jbeta. Here immunoSEQ multiplex PCR was the method, and the copy in TCRdb shows in-frame clones only, minus some. The data hold some 140,000 clones, with 75% to 90% observed a single time. The ends were cut back, 1 base at V and 8 bases at J, with 8 bases in the middle. The CDR3 totals 11 residues. Per the germline V gene, CDR1 is DFQATT and CDR2 is SNEGSKA (reference sequence). J is TRBJ1-1 and V is TRBV20-1; D remains unclear. Sequencing was carried out using PBMCs. The clonotype was recovered from a woman in her 30s in good health and CMV-seropositive. The CDR3 region has the DNA TGCAGTGCTAGAGGGGAGCTCGAAGCTTTCTTT. Translation gives CSARGELEAFF.